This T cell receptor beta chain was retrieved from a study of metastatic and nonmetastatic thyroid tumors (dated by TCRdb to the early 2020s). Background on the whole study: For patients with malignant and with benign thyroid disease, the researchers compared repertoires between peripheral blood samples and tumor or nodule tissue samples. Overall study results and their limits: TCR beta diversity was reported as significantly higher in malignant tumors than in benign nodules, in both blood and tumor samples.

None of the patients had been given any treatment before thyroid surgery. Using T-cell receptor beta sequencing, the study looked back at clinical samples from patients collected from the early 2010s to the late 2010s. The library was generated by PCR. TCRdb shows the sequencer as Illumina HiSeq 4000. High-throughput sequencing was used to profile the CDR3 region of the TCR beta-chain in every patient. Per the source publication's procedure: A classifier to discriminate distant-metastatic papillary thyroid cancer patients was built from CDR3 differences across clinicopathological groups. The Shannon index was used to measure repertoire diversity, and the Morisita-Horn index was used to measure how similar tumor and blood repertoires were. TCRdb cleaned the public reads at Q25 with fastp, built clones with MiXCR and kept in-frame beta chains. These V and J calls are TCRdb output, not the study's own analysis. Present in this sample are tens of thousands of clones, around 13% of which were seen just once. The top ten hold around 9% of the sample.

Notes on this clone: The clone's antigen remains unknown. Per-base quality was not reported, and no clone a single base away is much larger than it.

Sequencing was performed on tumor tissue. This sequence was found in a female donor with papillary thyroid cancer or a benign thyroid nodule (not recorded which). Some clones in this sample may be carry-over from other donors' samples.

The CDR3 reads CASSLSGNTEAFF. The DNA reads as follows: TGTGCCAGCAGCCTATCCGGGAACACTGAAGCTTTCTTT. The rearranged chain carries TRBV7-6 and TRBJ1-1; the D gene lacks a confident call. CDR1 and CDR2 are read off the germline V gene as SGHVS and FNYEAQ. There are 13 amino acids in the CDR3, from cysteine to phenylalanine inclusive. The sequence is cut down to CDR3 DNA, 39 bases in frame from base 1. Trimming at the junction amounts to 5 bases on V and 1 base on J, and the germline ends lie 8 bases apart. When the CDR3 is completed using the reference TRBV7-6 and TRBJ1-1 genes on either side, the full variable domain is GAGVSQSPRYKVTKRGQDVALRCDPISGHVSLYWYRQALGQGPEFLTYFNYEAQQDKSGLPNDRFSAERPEGSISTLTIQRTEQRDSAMYRCASSLSGNTEAFFGQGTRLTVV.